Below, one T cell receptor beta chain is given with its context. These data originate in a study of radiotherapy plus CTLA-4 blockade in lung cancer. Germline-derived CDR1 and CDR2 are LNHNV and YYDKDF (reference sequence). The V end was cut by 1 base, the J end by 1 base, with 4 bases between. CDR3 length: 13 residues. Profiling relied on immunoSEQ multiplex PCR, and the TCRdb table lists in-frame clones only, not all of them. Counted here are more than 90,000 clones, approximately 77% occurring once; the ten biggest clones make up around 3.3%. Sample: peripheral blood, taken from a patient treated with radiotherapy plus ipilimumab. The chain uses TRBV15 and TRBJ1-1, with D unresolved. The source is a human donor with non-small cell lung cancer that progressed on radiotherapy plus ipilimumab. Some clones in this sample may be carry-over from other donors' samples. CDR3 coding DNA: TGTGCCACCAGCAGAGGTGGGAACACTGAAGCTTTCTTT. As protein: CATSRGGNTEAFF.